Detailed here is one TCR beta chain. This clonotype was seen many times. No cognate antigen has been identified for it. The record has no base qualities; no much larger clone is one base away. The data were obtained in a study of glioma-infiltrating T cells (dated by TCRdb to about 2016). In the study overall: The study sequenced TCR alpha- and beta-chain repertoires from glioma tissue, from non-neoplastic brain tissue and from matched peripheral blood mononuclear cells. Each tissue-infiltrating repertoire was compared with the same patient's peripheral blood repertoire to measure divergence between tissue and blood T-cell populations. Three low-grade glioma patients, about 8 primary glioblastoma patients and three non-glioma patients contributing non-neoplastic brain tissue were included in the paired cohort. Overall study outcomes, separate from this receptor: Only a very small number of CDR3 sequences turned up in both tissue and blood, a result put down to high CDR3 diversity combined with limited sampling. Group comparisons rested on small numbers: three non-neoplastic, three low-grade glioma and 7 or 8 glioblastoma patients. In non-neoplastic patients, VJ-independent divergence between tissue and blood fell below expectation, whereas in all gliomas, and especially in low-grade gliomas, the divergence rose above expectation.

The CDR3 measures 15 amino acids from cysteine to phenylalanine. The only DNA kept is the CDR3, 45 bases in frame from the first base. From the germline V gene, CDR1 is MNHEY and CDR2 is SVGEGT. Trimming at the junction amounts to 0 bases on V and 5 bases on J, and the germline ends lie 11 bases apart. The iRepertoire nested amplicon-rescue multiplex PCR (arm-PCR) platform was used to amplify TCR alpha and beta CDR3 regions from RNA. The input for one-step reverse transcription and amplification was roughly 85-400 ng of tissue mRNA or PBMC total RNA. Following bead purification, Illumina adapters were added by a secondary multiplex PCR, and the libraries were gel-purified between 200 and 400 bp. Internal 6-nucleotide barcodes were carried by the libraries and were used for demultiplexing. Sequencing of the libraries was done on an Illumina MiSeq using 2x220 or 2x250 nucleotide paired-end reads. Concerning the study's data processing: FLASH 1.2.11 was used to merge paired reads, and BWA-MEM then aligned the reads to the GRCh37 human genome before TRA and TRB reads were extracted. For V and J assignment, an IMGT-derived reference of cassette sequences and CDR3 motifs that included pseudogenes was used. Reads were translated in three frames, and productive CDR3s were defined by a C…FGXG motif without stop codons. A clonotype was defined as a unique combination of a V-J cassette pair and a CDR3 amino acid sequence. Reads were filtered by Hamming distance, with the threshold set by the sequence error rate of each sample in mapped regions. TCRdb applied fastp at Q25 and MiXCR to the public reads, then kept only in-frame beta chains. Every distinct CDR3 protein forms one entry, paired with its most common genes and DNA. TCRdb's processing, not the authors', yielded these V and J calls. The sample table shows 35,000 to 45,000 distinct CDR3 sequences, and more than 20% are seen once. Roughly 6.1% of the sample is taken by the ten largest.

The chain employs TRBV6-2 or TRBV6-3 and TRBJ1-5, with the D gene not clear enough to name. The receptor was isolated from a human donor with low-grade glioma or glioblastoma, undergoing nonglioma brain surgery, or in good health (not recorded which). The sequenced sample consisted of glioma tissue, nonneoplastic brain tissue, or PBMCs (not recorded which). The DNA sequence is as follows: TGTGCCAGCAGTTACTCGAGTAGGAGAGATCAGCCCCAGCATTTT. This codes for CASSYSSRRDQPQHF.